This T cell receptor (beta chain) is drawn from a study of T cells in Graves' hyperthyroidism and ophthalmopathy (dated by TCRdb to the late 2010s). For context, the study as a whole: Peripheral blood was sampled at the time of initial diagnosis, prior to any treatment. TCR V-J signatures able to tell the groups apart were searched for in a discovery cohort of 100 patients, of whom around 43 had Graves' ophthalmopathy and 55 to 65 had stable Graves' hyperthyroidism. Prospective prediction of ophthalmopathy was tested in an independent validation cohort of fewer than 20 hyperthyroidism patients and 15 to 17 patients who later progressed to ophthalmopathy. For training and testing, the roughly 97 patients in the discovery cohort were randomly divided in a 7:3 ratio. Thyroid tissue and blood T-cell repertoires from about six Graves' hyperthyroidism patients were also compared in the study. Following sampling, methimazole starting at 30 mg daily was given to hyperthyroidism patients, and high-dose intravenous methylprednisolone was given to ophthalmopathy patients. TCR Vbeta CDR3 sequencing of 140 or so peripheral blood samples (approximately 44 ophthalmopathy, some 75 hyperthyroidism and some 17 progressor patients) is reported in the paper. Broader findings and caveats from the paper: During validation, the model predicted progression to ophthalmopathy a median of roughly six months ahead of onset, with almost 71% sensitivity and about 72% specificity. No statistical method was used to fix the sample size in advance, and group allocation was not hidden from the investigators. Most expanded thyroid clonotypes (frequency above 0.001) were also found in blood, which suggests that blood repertoires may mirror thyroid immune responses. A model built on a 13 V-J signature distinguished ophthalmopathy from stable hyperthyroidism, reaching 87.88% sensitivity and under 84% specificity in cross-validation and 80%/75% in testing.

Graves' hyperthyroidism was defined as stable when no progression to ophthalmopathy occurred over 18 months of follow-up. The hyperthyroidism patients were between 18 and 65 years old and newly diagnosed, with a disease duration of less than 2 months. Any patient with an uncontrolled infection, another autoimmune disease, pregnancy or lactation was excluded. Diagnoses were established on the basis of clinical symptoms, serum thyroxine and TRAb, thyroid ultrasound, and orbital computed tomography. PBMCs were isolated from more than 8 ml of fresh peripheral blood by Ficoll-Paque density gradient centrifugation. Total RNA was extracted using Trizol reagent, and RNA quality was assessed on an Agilent 2100 Bioanalyzer. There are a few counts of this clonotype. Its target antigen remains unknown. Per-base quality was not reported, and no clone a single base away is much larger than it. CDR1 and CDR2 (MNHNS, SASEGT) derive from the germline V gene. The CDR3 runs 19 residues from the cysteine to the phenylalanine. The entry retains the CDR3 DNA only, 57 bases that are in frame from base 1. V is trimmed back by 6 bases and J by 3 bases, and the junction contains 14 bases that no gene match accounts for.

TCR beta CDR3 regions were amplified from RNA transcripts. The TCR CDR3 was subjected to a first round of RT-PCR using the HTBI primer set and the Qiagen OneStep RT-PCR kit. The libraries were constructed in a second round of multiplex PCR and then size-selected and purified. Libraries were sequenced paired-end with 100 bp reads on an Illumina HiSeq2000. Under the source paper's analysis protocol: Raw data were processed with SOAPnuke, discarding reads with adapters, uncalled bases, mean Phred below 15, or no exact constant-primer or identifier match. High-quality paired reads were merged with COPE v1.2.5, and unique nucleotide sequences were defined as clonotypes. MiTCR v1.1 was used to align the clonotypes against IMGT TRBV, TRBD and TRBJ reference segments. The analysis was restricted to V-J combinations with a frequency above 0.0001, which together covered 98% to 99.2% of the repertoires. A TCS score was defined as the ratio of F50 (clonal expansion) to E x V (chaos), with BLOSUM62-based TCRdist applied between CDR3 peptides within each V-J. Welch's t-statistics and random forest reduced fewer than 600 V-J features to 13, which were used in a naive Bayes classifier (R e1071). TCRdb cleaned the public reads at Q25 with fastp, built clones with MiXCR and kept in-frame beta chains. Duplicate CDR3 protein sequences are folded into a single record with the most common DNA and genes. The V and J calls, along with clone size, are taken from TCRdb and not from the paper's own processing. This sample lists more than 600,000 distinct CDR3 sequences; about a sixth were detected once. The ten most abundant clones make up roughly 8% of the sample.

The chain is assembled from TRBV6-1 and TRBJ2-3; 14 central nucleotides agree with TRBD2. The origin of this receptor is a young man with Graves' hyperthyroidism. Sequencing was performed on blood. The nucleotide sequence reads as follows: TGTGCCAGCAGATTCGTTCCGGGACTAGCGGGAGCCTTGACAGATACGCAGTATTTT. Its coded protein is CASRFVPGLAGALTDTQYF.